The clone carrying this TCR beta chain was detected many times. Antigen specificity is unknown. CDR3 length equals 16 residues. V lost 0 bases to trimming and J lost 8 bases, with 17 bases between them. Germline CDR1 and CDR2: MNHEY and SVGAGI. The iRepertoire nested amplicon-rescue multiplex PCR amplified TCR alpha and beta CDR3s from RNA. Tissue mRNA or PBMC total RNA, about 85-400 ng, went into one-step reverse transcription and amplification. A single record per CDR3 protein comes from TCRdb applying MiXCR to the multiplex PCR reads. The repertoire holds around 99,000 distinct CDR3 sequences, with 25% to 30% as singletons. These data belong to a study of glioma-infiltrating T cells. Notes on the study in general: CDR3 overlap between tissue and blood was very small.

This receptor was taken from a human donor with low-grade glioma or glioblastoma, undergoing nonglioma brain surgery, or in good health (not recorded which). The chain uses TRBV6-5 and TRBJ2-1; D possibly matches TRBD1 or TRBD2 (6 bases each). The sample was glioma tissue, nonneoplastic brain tissue, or PBMCs (not recorded which). CDR3 residues: CASSYSPGQRGDEQFF. DNA of the CDR3: TGTGCCAGCAGTTACTCTCCGGGACAAAGGGGGGATGAGCAGTTCTTC.